This T cell receptor (beta chain) was captured by sequencing in a study of shared clonotypes between healthy human individuals. Study results and caveats: The study found lower generation probabilities in non-shared clonotypes than in those shared by all four donors.

V was shortened by 4 bases and J by 0 bases, with 17 bases between the two germline ends. The CDR3 runs to 17 residues. From germline, CDR1 is SGHNT and CDR2 YYREEE (reference sequence). Naive CD45RA+ and memory CD45RA-negative subsets were split from CD4+ cells. Original handling: Filtering differed for immunoSEQ, which gave only junction sequences without quality scores. Here immunoSEQ multiplex PCR was the method, and the copy in TCRdb shows in-frame clones only, minus some. V and J calls and clone size are copied from that table; D and trimming were computed from the DNA. The table shows approximately 2,300,000 clones, with around 90% occurring only once. As for this clone: Its specificity is not known.

The source material was naive CD4+ T cells from PBMCs. Specified subset: CD45RA+ positively selected. This clonotype originated in a young man in good health. Some clones in this sample may be carry-over from other donors' samples. This rearrangement joins TRBV5-4 to TRBJ1-3; no firm D call. In DNA, the CDR3 is TGTGCCAGCAGCGCGGGAGGAGGGTATCTCTCTGGAAACACCATATATTTT. As protein: CASSAGGGYLSGNTIYF.